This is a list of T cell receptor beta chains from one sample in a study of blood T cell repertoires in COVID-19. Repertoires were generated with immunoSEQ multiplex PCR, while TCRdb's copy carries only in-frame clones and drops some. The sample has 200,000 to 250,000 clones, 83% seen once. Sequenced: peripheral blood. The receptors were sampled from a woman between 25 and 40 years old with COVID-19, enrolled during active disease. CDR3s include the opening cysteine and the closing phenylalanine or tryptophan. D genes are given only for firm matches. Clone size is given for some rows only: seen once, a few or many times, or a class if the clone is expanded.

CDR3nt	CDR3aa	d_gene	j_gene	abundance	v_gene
TGTGCCAGCAGTTTAGTCCGTGAGCAGTTCTTC	CASSLVREQFF	.	TRBJ2-1	.	TRBV6-2/TRBV6-3
TGTGCCTGGAGTGTCGGGACAGGCCACCAAGCTTTCTTT	CAWSVGTGHQAFF	TRBD1	TRBJ1-1	once	TRBV30
TGTGCCAGTAGCCGAAGAACGGGGGACTCCTACGAGCAGTACTTC	CASSRRTGDSYEQYF	.	TRBJ2-7	.	TRBV19
TGTGCCAGCAGCCTAACAGGGGCGAGCTCCTACGAGCAGTACTTC	CASSLTGASSYEQYF	TRBD1	TRBJ2-7	.	TRBV7-9
TGTGCCTGGGACCACAGGGGGAATCAGCCCCAGCATTTT	CAWDHRGNQPQHF	TRBD1	TRBJ1-5	.	TRBV30
TGTGCCTGGAGTGTACTCAGTGAGGATACTAACACTGAAGCTTTCTTT	CAWSVLSEDTNTEAFF	.	TRBJ1-1	.	TRBV30
TGTGCCAGCACCTCCTGGACAGGCAATGAGCAGTTCTTC	CASTSWTGNEQFF	TRBD1	TRBJ2-1	.	TRBV28
TGTGCCAGCAGCCAAGGACCCGGACTAGCGGGAGGGCTTGGCACAGATACGCAGTATTTT	CASSQGPGLAGGLGTDTQYF	TRBD2	TRBJ2-3	.	TRBV4-2
TGTGCCAGTAGTAAGGGAGGGCCCTATGGCTACACCTTC	CASSKGGPYGYTF	.	TRBJ1-2	.	TRBV19
TGCGCCAGCAGCTTGGAAGGGACATACTACGAGCAGTACTTC	CASSLEGTYYEQYF	.	TRBJ2-7	.	TRBV5-1
TGTGCCAGCAGCTTAGTCGTCCAGGGGGCGTTTGGTTCACCCCTCCACTTT	CASSLVVQGAFGSPLHF	TRBD1	TRBJ1-6	.	TRBV7-2